The next 23 T cell receptor beta chains were all read from a single sample in a study of T cell repertoires in cytomegalovirus infection. TCRdb re-analysed the reads in MiXCR, keeping a single row per CDR3 protein. There are some 680,000 distinct CDR3 sequences in the sample; 35% to 45% occur only once, and around 2.8% lies in the top ten. The specimen sequenced was PBMCs. The origin of the receptors is a human donor in good health (CMV status not recorded). Some clones in this sample may be carry-over from other donors' samples.

About this clonotype itself: This may come from a read error, since a much larger clone is one base off. The rearrangement links TRBV28 to TRBJ2-2; D is uncertain. Germline CDR1 MDHEN, CDR2 SYDVKM. The CDR3 runs to 11 residues. CDR3 sequence (DNA): TGTGACAGCAGTTACACCGGGGAGCTGTTTTTT. This codes for CDSSYTGELFF.

This clonotype has ten or more counts. For the CDR3, the DNA is TGTGCCAGCAGCTTAGCCGGACAGGCGTTCGTAGTTACGCAGTATTTT. It translates to CASSLAGQAFVVTQYF. This chain connects TRBV7-6 to TRBJ2-3; TRBD1 aligns across 7 bases. Losses at the gene ends were 0 bases for V and 8 bases for J; bases not matched to a gene: 11. From germline, CDR1 is SGHVS and CDR2 FNYEAQ. This CDR3 region has 16 residues.

A few counts support this clonotype. J is TRBJ1-2 and V is TRBV7-9, with TRBD1 matching over 10 bases. Trimming cost V 4 bases and J 8 bases; bases outside gene matches: 4. The CDR3 has 13 amino acids. CDR1 is SEHNR and CDR2 is FQNEAQ in the germline V gene (reference sequence). CDR3 sequence reads: CASSSPGQGGYTF. DNA of the CDR3: TGTGCCAGCAGCTCTCCGGGACAGGGGGGCTACACCTTC.

There are many counts of this clonotype. The chain couples TRBV27 to TRBJ2-7; D is ambiguous. Trimming left V 2 bases short and J 3 bases short, with 11 bases between. The CDR3 totals 14 residues. Germline values: CDR1 MNHEY, CDR2 SMNVEV (reference sequence). In DNA, the CDR3 is TGTGCCAGCAGTTTACACAGTCCGTACTACGAGCAGTACTTC. This encodes CASSLHSPYYEQYF.

This clonotype occurred once. The chain recombines TRBV5-1 with TRBJ2-3, with TRBD2 as a possible D gene (6 bases). The CDR3 extends over 15 amino acids. Deletions cut 4 bases from V and 2 bases from J, with 14 bases between. Germline values: CDR1 SGHRS, CDR2 YFSETQ. CDR3 sequence reads: CASSPEGRNTDTQYF. The CDR3 nucleotides are TGCGCCAGCAGCCCGGAGGGGCGCAACACAGATACGCAGTATTTT.

The CDR3 protein is CASRINNEQFF. The CDR3 DNA sequence: TGTGCCAGCAGGATAAACAATGAGCAGTTCTTC. The chain recombines TRBV6-2 or TRBV6-3 with TRBJ2-1; D not resolved. CDR3 length equals 11 residues. Trimming took 6 bases from V and 5 from J, leaving 5 bases between them. Germline CDR1 is MNHEY and CDR2 is SVGEGT.

The chain combines TRBV13 with TRBJ2-7; 8 bases fit TRBD1. This CDR3 has 14 amino acids. V was clipped by 1 base and J by 6 bases; unmatched bases: 5. Germline V lookup: CDR1 PRHDT, CDR2 FYEKMQ (reference sequence). CDR3 amino acids: CASSLERTGTEQYF. CDR3 coding DNA: TGTGCCAGCAGCTTAGAGCGGACAGGGACCGAGCAGTACTTC.

The table lists this clonotype with a few counts. V is TRBV28 and J is TRBJ2-2; D is undetermined. The V end lost 5 bases, the J end lost 6 bases, and 7 bases lay between the germline ends. Germline-derived CDR1 and CDR2 are MDHEN and SYDVKM. This CDR3 region has 12 residues. CDR3 sequence: CASSHMPGELFF. The CDR3 DNA is TGTGCCAGCAGTCATATGCCCGGGGAGCTGTTTTTT.

Remarks on this clonotype: Here the CDR3 omits its conserved ending phenylalanine or tryptophan, so a read error is the likely source. The chain couples TRBV28 to TRBJ2-1; no clear D gene. Trimming stripped 1 base from V and 4 bases from J, with 14 bases between. Looked up from germline, CDR1 is MDHEN and CDR2 is SYDVKM. CDR3 size: 16 residues. CDR3 nucleotides: TGTGCCAGCAGTTTATACTGGGCCGGTCGTTACAATGAGCAGTTCTTG. This sequence encodes CASSLYWAGRYNEQFL.

This clonotype was seen a handful of times. The DNA of the CDR3 is TGTGCCAGCAACCTTCGGGTAGCGGGAGTAACCGAGCAGTTCTTC. As protein: CASNLRVAGVTEQFF. The J gene is TRBJ2-1, the V gene TRBV6-6, with 9 bases matching TRBD2. Losses at the gene ends were 7 bases for V and 10 bases for J; bases not matched to a gene: 14. There are 15 residues in the CDR3. Germline values: CDR1 MNHNY, CDR2 SVGAGI (reference sequence).

The J gene is TRBJ2-7, the V gene TRBV5-4; TRBD2 might be the D (5 bases). Per germline, CDR1 SGHNT and CDR2 YYREEE (reference sequence). Trimming took 4 bases from V and 0 from J, leaving 14 bases between them. The CDR3 is 15 residues long. The CDR3 loop is CASSGSLTPSYEQYF. CDR3 nucleotides: TGTGCCAGCAGCGGGAGCCTTACTCCCTCCTACGAGCAGTACTTC. Combining the CDR3 with reference TRBV5-4 and TRBJ2-7 gives the whole variable domain ETGVTQSPTHLIKTRGQQVTLRCSSQSGHNTVSWYQQALGQGPQFIFQYYREEENGRGNFPPRFSGLQFPNYSSELNVNALELDDSALYLCASSGSLTPSYEQYFGPGTRLTVT.

The chain has TRBV2 and TRBJ2-5; D tentatively fits TRBD1 or TRBD2 (5 bases each). V was shortened by 6 bases and J by 1 base, with 30 bases between the two germline ends. CDR3 size: 20 residues. The germline CDR1 and CDR2 sequences are SNHLY and FYNNEI. CDR3 sequence: CASRTLQDGTSPLTQETQYF. CDR3 bases: TGTGCCAGCAGGACTCTGCAGGACGGGACCTCGCCCTTGACCCAAGAGACCCAGTACTTC. Variable domain in full (rest from reference TRBV2 and TRBJ2-5): EPEVTQTPSHQVTQMGQEVILRCVPISNHLYFYWYRQILGQKVEFLVSFYNNEISEKSEIFDDQFSVERPDGSNFTLKIRSTKLEDSAMYFCASRTLQDGTSPLTQETQYFGPGTRLLVL.

The chain recombines TRBV6-5 with TRBJ1-1, with TRBD1 matching over 8 bases. Germline V gene lookup returns CDR1 MNHEY and CDR2 SVGAGI. This CDR3 is built from 14 residues. Germline trimming cut 5 bases from V and 5 bases from J; bases unmatched to any gene: 7. The CDR3 reads CASSPRQGRTEAFF. CDR3 DNA sequence: TGTGCCAGCAGTCCTCGACAGGGGAGAACTGAAGCTTTCTTT.

Concerning this clonotype itself: Sequence at one end of the junction differs from germline and may be a read error. This chain joins TRBV12-3 or TRBV12-4 and TRBJ1-3, with D maybe TRBD1 (5 bases). There are 15 residues in the CDR3. The CDR3: CASMGRGISGKTIYF. The CDR3 region has the DNA TGTGCCAGCATGGGACGGGGAATCTCTGGAAAAACCATATATTTT.

The CDR3 DNA reads TGTGCCAGCAGCTTGGAGCCATTGGGCGAGCAGTACTTC. As protein: CASSLEPLGEQYF. The chain links TRBV5-5 to TRBJ2-7; D gene unclear. The V gene's germline CDR1 is SGHKS and CDR2 YYEKEE (reference sequence). There are 13 residues in the CDR3. The V end lost 0 bases, the J end lost 6 bases, and 10 bases lay between the germline ends.

This clonotype turned up a few times. V is TRBV6-6 and J is TRBJ2-5, with D unresolved. The V and J ends lost 3 bases and 2 bases respectively, with 10 bases between them. Germline values: CDR1 MNHNY, CDR2 SVGAGI (reference sequence). The CDR3 runs 14 residues. CDR3 loop: CASSYGPVQETQYF. DNA for the CDR3: TGTGCCAGCAGTTATGGGCCGGTTCAAGAGACCCAGTACTTC.

Concerning this clonotype itself: The junction departs from the called germline gene at one end, perhaps through a read error. This chain connects TRBV6-5 to TRBJ2-5; the D is unclear. In germline, CDR1 is MNHEY, CDR2 SVGAGI. The CDR3 length is 14 residues. Here the CDR3 reads CSSSRLGAMETQYF. CDR3 in DNA: TGTTCCAGCAGCAGGCTTGGCGCAATGGAGACCCAGTACTTC.

The chain uses TRBV20-1 and TRBJ2-3; D might be TRBD2 (7 bases). Germline V gene sequence: CDR1 DFQATT, CDR2 SNEGSKA (reference sequence). The CDR3 is 16 amino acids. Deletions cut 5 bases from V and 3 bases from J, with 21 bases between. The DNA of the CDR3 is TGCAGTGCTGCCTCGCGGGGAGGGGGGGAGACAGATACGCAGTATTTT. It translates to CSAASRGGGETDTQYF.

This clonotype was counted a few times. The chain is built from TRBV19 and TRBJ2-5, with D possibly matching TRBD2 (6 bases). Looked up from germline, CDR1 is LNHDA and CDR2 is SQIVND (reference sequence). The ends were cut back, 4 bases at V and 2 bases at J, with 17 bases in the middle. This CDR3 is 16 amino acids long. This chain's CDR3 is CASSTGRRTIQETQYF. CDR3 bases: TGTGCCAGTAGTACCGGACGGAGGACTATTCAAGAGACCCAGTACTTC.

The chain combines TRBV20-1 with TRBJ2-1; 9 bases map to TRBD2. The V gene end was trimmed by 6 bases and the J gene end by 3 bases; junction bases not matched to a gene: 9. CDR1 and CDR2 from the germline V gene are DFQATT and SNEGSKA (reference sequence). The CDR3 loop spans 15 amino acids. The CDR3 reads CSAGGFSGSYNEQFF. Written as DNA, the CDR3 is TGCAGTGCGGGGGGATTTAGCGGGAGCTACAATGAGCAGTTCTTC.

This chain uses TRBV28 with TRBJ2-7; TRBD1 matches at 7 bases. The germline V gene has CDR1 MDHEN and CDR2 SYDVKM. The CDR3 runs 15 residues. The V gene end was trimmed by 2 bases and the J gene end by 4 bases; junction bases not matched to a gene: 8. The CDR3, as DNA: TGTGCCAGCAGTTTAGGGGACAGAGACCTTTACGAGCAGTACTTC. Translation: CASSLGDRDLYEQYF. Full variable domain (rest looked up from reference TRBV28 and TRBJ2-7): DVKVTQSSRYLVKRTGEKVFLECVQDMDHENMFWYRQDPGLGLRLIYFSYDVKMKEKGDIPEGYSVSREKKERFSLILESASTNQTSMYLCASSLGDRDLYEQYFGPGTRLTVT.

This clonotype was counted a few times. The chain has TRBV27 and TRBJ1-5, with unresolved D. The germline CDR1 and CDR2 sequences are MNHEY and SMNVEV (reference sequence). V lost 5 bases, J lost 3 bases, and 8 bases lay in between. This CDR3 contains 13 residues. The CDR3 coding sequence is TGTGCCAGCAGTCACGCTTACAATCAGCCCCAGCATTTT. Amino acid sequence: CASSHAYNQPQHF.

The chain links TRBV24-1 to TRBJ2-1; no clear D gene. CDR1 and CDR2 (germline): KGHDR, SFDVKD. CDR3 size: 13 residues. Trimming removed 2 bases at V and 8 bases at J, with 9 bases between. CDR3 nucleotides: TGTGCCACCAGTGATTCCCCACACGATGAGCAGTTCTTC. Translating gives CATSDSPHDEQFF.